The next 16 T cell receptor beta chains were all read from a single sample in a study of blood T cell repertoires in COVID-19. Only in-frame clones appear in the TCRdb table, and some are missing; sequencing was by immunoSEQ multiplex PCR. The table includes fewer than 350,000 clones, approximately 91% detected once. Sequences were obtained from PBMCs or T cells enriched from blood (not recorded which). These receptors were obtained from a woman in her thirties who had been exposed to COVID-19.

This clone was seen more than once but under ten times. The chain combines TRBV10-3 with TRBJ2-1, with D tentatively TRBD2 (6 bases). Per the germline V gene, CDR1 is ENHRY and CDR2 is SYGVKD. The ends were cut back, 6 bases at V and 5 bases at J, with 11 bases in the middle. CDR3 length: 13 amino acids. The CDR3: CAIRGGLNNEQFF. The CDR3 DNA is TGTGCCATCAGGGGGGGACTCAACAATGAGCAGTTCTTC.

The rearrangement joins TRBV28 to TRBJ1-2; D is possibly TRBD1 (5 bases). Per the germline V gene, CDR1 is MDHEN and CDR2 is SYDVKM. Trimming left V 11 bases short and J 6 bases short, with 19 bases between. The CDR3 covers 13 residues. The CDR3 DNA follows: TGTGCCGGAAGCGACGAAGGGGCAAATGGCTACACCTTC. It encodes CAGSDEGANGYTF.

The gene calls are TRBV7-2 and TRBJ2-5; TRBD2 aligns across 9 bases. J gave up 5 bases and V 1 base, and 2 bases lay outside the gene matches. CDR3 length equals 14 residues. From germline, CDR1 is SGHTA and CDR2 FQGNSA. In DNA, the CDR3 is TGTGCCAGCAGCTTAGTTCTAGCGGGGGAGACCCAGTACTTC. Protein sequence: CASSLVLAGETQYF.

V is TRBV20-1 and J is TRBJ1-1, with 9 nucleotides matching TRBD1. There are 11 residues in the CDR3. Germline V gives CDR1 DFQATT, CDR2 SNEGSKA (reference sequence). Germline trimming cut 3 bases from V and 10 bases from J; bases unmatched to any gene: 3. The CDR3 is CSASKTGGAFF. The CDR3 nucleotides read TGCAGTGCTAGTAAGACAGGGGGAGCTTTCTTT.

The rearrangement uses TRBV6-5 and TRBJ1-1; the D is unclear. The CDR3 has 13 residues. Deletions cut 6 bases from V and 7 bases from J, with 15 bases between. Looked up from germline, CDR1 is MNHEY and CDR2 is SVGAGI. The CDR3 nucleotides are TGTGCCAGCAGCCGAGACCTGCGGGGTGAAGCTTTCTTT. Translated, it gives CASSRDLRGEAFF.

This chain connects TRBV30 to TRBJ1-6; the match to TRBD1 covers 8 bases. The ends lost 4 bases at V and 7 bases at J; junction bases unmatched: 6. CDR3 length: 14 residues. Per the germline V gene, CDR1 is GTSNPN and CDR2 is SVGIG (reference sequence). The CDR3 DNA reads as TGTGCCTGGAATCGTGACAGGGGCAATTCACCCCTCCACTTT. Translation gives CAWNRDRGNSPLHF. The variable domain in full, with the rest retrieved from reference TRBV30 and TRBJ1-6, is SQTIHQWPATLVQPVGSPLSLECTVEGTSNPNLYWYRQAAGRGLQLLFYSVGIGQISSEVPQNLSASRPQDRQFILSSKKLLLSDSGFYLCAWNRDRGNSPLHFGNGTRLTVT.

This clone came up a few times. The chain couples TRBV5-8 to TRBJ2-7; 8 bases agree with TRBD1. The V gene's germline CDR1 is SGHTS and CDR2 YDEGEE. This CDR3 is 14 amino acids long. J lost 3 bases, V lost 6 bases, and 8 bases had no gene match. CDR3 sequence (DNA): TGTGCCAGCAATGGTCAGGGGGCATTCTACGAGCAGTACTTC. This codes for CASNGQGAFYEQYF.

The rearrangement uses TRBV4-1 and TRBJ2-7, with D possibly matching TRBD1 (6 bases). In germline, CDR1 is MGHRA, CDR2 YSYEKL. The ends were cut back, 0 bases at V and 5 bases at J, with 11 bases in the middle. CDR3 size: 14 residues. The CDR3 is CASSQDSGVNEQYF. The CDR3 bases are TGCGCCAGCAGCCAAGACTCAGGGGTTAACGAGCAGTACTTC.

The V call is TRBV5-1, the J call TRBJ2-2; 10 bases match TRBD2. Germline V gene sequence: CDR1 SGHRS, CDR2 YFSETQ. Losses at the gene ends were 3 bases for V and 3 bases for J; bases not matched to a gene: 5. This CDR3 is 16 amino acids long. CDR3 sequence reads: CASSSTAGGDTGELFF. For the CDR3, the DNA is TGCGCCAGCAGCTCCACAGCGGGAGGGGACACCGGGGAGCTGTTTTTT.

This clone occurred a few times. The chain joins TRBV11-2 to TRBJ2-7; maybe TRBD2 (6 bases). The CDR3 runs 15 residues. Germline V lookup: CDR1 SGHAT, CDR2 FQNNGV. V was pared by 1 base and J by 0 bases, with 10 bases between. In DNA, the CDR3 is TGTGCCAGCAGCTTAGGTGGGACTTTCTCCTACGAGCAGTACTTC. Translating it yields CASSLGGTFSYEQYF. Supplemented by reference TRBV11-2 and TRBJ2-7, the full variable domain reads EAGVAQSPRYKIIEKRQSVAFWCNPISGHATLYWYQQILGQGPKLLIQFQNNGVVDDSQLPKDRFSAERLKGVDSTLKIQPAKLEDSAVYLCASSLGGTFSYEQYFGPGTRLTVT.

The gene calls are TRBV30 and TRBJ2-3; TRBD2 aligns across 9 bases. The CDR3 consists of 13 residues. The germline V gene has CDR1 GTSNPN and CDR2 SVGIG (reference sequence). V shed 5 bases and J 0 bases; nucleotides not matched to a gene: 0. CDR3 region: CAWGTSSTDTQYF. In DNA, the CDR3 is TGTGCCTGGGGGACTAGCAGCACAGATACGCAGTATTTT.

The rearrangement links TRBV6-5 to TRBJ1-6; 9 nucleotides agree with TRBD1. Per the germline V gene, CDR1 is MNHEY and CDR2 is SVGAGI. The length of the CDR3 is 15 residues. The V segment lost 2 bases and the J segment 8 bases; nucleotides outside the gene matches: 4. The CDR3 bases are TGTGCCAGCAGTTACGGGACAGGGACTCATTCACCCCTCCACTTT. Its translation is CASSYGTGTHSPLHF.

This clone was seen a handful of times. CDR3 region: CASSGDRNTEAFF. The CDR3 DNA is TGTGCCAGCAGTGGAGACAGGAACACTGAAGCTTTCTTT. J is TRBJ1-1 and V is TRBV2; D may be TRBD1 (5 bases). Trimming removed 4 bases at V and 1 base at J, with 7 bases between. The CDR3 consists of 13 residues. Per germline, CDR1 SNHLY and CDR2 FYNNEI. Based on the CDR3 plus reference TRBV2 and TRBJ1-1, the full variable domain is EPEVTQTPSHQVTQMGQEVILRCVPISNHLYFYWYRQILGQKVEFLVSFYNNEISEKSEIFDDQFSVERPDGSNFTLKIRSTKLEDSAMYFCASSGDRNTEAFFGQGTRLTVV.

For the CDR3, the DNA is TGTGCCAGAGCGTGGTCCTCTGGAAACACCATATATTTT. This codes for CARAWSSGNTIYF. The chain combines TRBV2 with TRBJ1-3; unclear D gene. With 9 bases removed from V and 0 bases from J, the gap between germline ends came to 9 bases. In germline, CDR1 is SNHLY, CDR2 FYNNEI. This CDR3 spans 13 amino acids.

The chain joins TRBV5-6 to TRBJ2-3; 7 nucleotides match TRBD1. Germline lookup yields CDR1 SGHDT and CDR2 YYEEEE. This CDR3 spans 13 amino acids. With 5 bases clipped from V and 5 bases from J, the junction kept 5 bases outside the gene matches. CDR3 residues: CASSRDSRDTQYF. The CDR3 nucleotides read TGTGCCAGCAGTAGGGACAGCCGAGATACGCAGTATTTT. Supplemented by reference TRBV5-6 and TRBJ2-3, the full variable domain reads DAGVTQSPTHLIKTRGQQVTLRCSPKSGHDTVSWYQQALGQGPQFIFQYYEEEERQRGNFPDRFSGHQFPNYSSELNVNALLLGDSALYLCASSRDSRDTQYFGPGTRLTVL.

The chain couples TRBV19 to TRBJ2-1, with 7 bases fitting TRBD2. V was clipped by 3 bases and J by 2 bases; unmatched bases: 4. The CDR3 loop spans 15 amino acids. The germline CDR1 and CDR2 sequences are LNHDA and SQIVND (reference sequence). Written as DNA, the CDR3 is TGTGCCAGTAGTATTGAACGGGAGGCCTACAATGAGCAGTTCTTC. Protein: CASSIEREAYNEQFF.